This TCR beta chain was obtained from a study of neurological immune-mediated disorders. The study's findings and limits: Among expanded clones, no CDR3 amino acid sequences were shared across subjects, a pattern suggesting private repertoires in all groups.

As for the cDNA, it was generated by 5'RACE with 10-nucleotide random UMIs. Whenever a sequencing run was performed, it yielded over 170 million TCR-beta sequences from 15-18 subjects. TCRdb passed the 5' RACE reads through MiXCR, listing each CDR3 protein once. Of about 27,000 distinct CDR3 sequences listed, 21% are singletons. CDR1 is SEHNR and CDR2 is FQNEAQ in the germline V gene (reference sequence). This CDR3 is built from 13 residues. On this clonotype: Antigen specificity is unknown. A read error may produce the germline difference seen at one junction end.

The sequence was obtained from a woman in her fifties or sixties in good health. The source material was PBMCs. The chain uses TRBV7-9 and TRBJ2-5; 11 bases agree with TRBD2. DNA for the CDR3: TGTGCCAGCAGTCCCGGGACTAGCGGTCCAACGGGCTTC. This translates into CASSPGTSGPTGF.